This TCR beta chain came from a study of CD8+ T cells in alopecia areata. Study-level background: The drug, oral tofacitinib, was given to treated patients at 5 to 10 mg twice daily. Study-level points and caveats: Mouse data revealed clearer TCR sharing than patient data did, a gap possibly tied to HLA.

Reverse transcribed after extraction, RNA yielded cDNA as the sequencing template. The data were produced by immunoSEQ multiplex PCR, yet TCRdb's version contains in-frame clones alone and is incomplete. This sample yields about 150,000 clones, of which around 47% are seen a single time; around 6.8% belongs to the top ten. Germline CDR1 MGHRA, CDR2 YSYEKL. The CDR3 runs to 18 residues. V gave up 0 bases and J gave up 0 bases, with 18 bases separating them. This clone was detected only a few times. Its antigen is undetermined. Lesional scalp punch biopsies and peripheral blood were collected from alopecia areata patients. It was from PBMCs that CD4+ and CD8+ T cells were sorted.

The sequencing sample was made of CD4+ T cells sorted from blood. This chain connects TRBV4-1 to TRBJ2-7, with a weak D call TRBD2 (5 bases). The sequence was collected from a human donor with alopecia areata. CDR3 in amino acids: CASSQDWQAERSSYEQYF. Here the CDR3 DNA reads TGCGCCAGCAGCCAAGATTGGCAAGCGGAAAGGAGCTCCTACGAGCAGTACTTC.